This T cell receptor (beta chain) was identified during a study of blood T cells in healthy people across ages. Broader study findings: Per-million-T-cell TCR beta diversity fell roughly linearly with age.

The CDR3 length is 15 residues. With 2 bases clipped from V and 2 bases from J, the junction kept 4 bases outside the gene matches. Donors each provided roughly 11 milliliters of peripheral blood. Each sample used at least 6 million PBMCs. A second PCR of 7 to 11 cycles used a sample-barcoded 5' primer and a J-beta primer mix. TCRdb re-called the 5' RACE reads through MiXCR, storing one row per CDR3 protein. Of 1 million to 1.2 million distinct CDR3 sequences in the sample, around two fifths were seen once. In the case of this clonotype: Its antigen is as yet unknown.

This clonotype was sampled from a man aged 18 to 29 in good health. The chain is built from TRBV12-3 or TRBV12-4 and TRBJ1-2; 8 nucleotides match TRBD1. Sequenced: blood. CDR3 sequence (DNA): TGTGCCAGCAGTTTAAATACAGGGGGGAACTATGGCTACACCTTC. This codes for CASSLNTGGNYGYTF.